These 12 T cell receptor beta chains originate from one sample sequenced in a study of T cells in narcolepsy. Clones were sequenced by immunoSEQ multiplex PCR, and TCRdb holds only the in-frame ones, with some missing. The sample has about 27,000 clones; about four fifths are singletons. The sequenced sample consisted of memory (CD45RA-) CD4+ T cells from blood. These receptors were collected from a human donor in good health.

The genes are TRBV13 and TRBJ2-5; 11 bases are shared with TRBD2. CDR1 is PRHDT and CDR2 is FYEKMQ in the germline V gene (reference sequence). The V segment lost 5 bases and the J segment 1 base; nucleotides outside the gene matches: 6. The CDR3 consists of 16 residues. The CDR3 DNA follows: TGTGCCAGCAGCCTTCGGACTAGCGGGCTCCAAGAGACCCAGTACTTC. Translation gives CASSLRTSGLQETQYF.

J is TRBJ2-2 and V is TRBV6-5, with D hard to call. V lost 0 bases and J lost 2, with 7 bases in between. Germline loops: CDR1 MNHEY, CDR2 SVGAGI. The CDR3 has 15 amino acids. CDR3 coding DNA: TGTGCCAGCAGTTACTCGCGGATAAACACCGGGGAGCTGTTTTTT. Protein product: CASSYSRINTGELFF.

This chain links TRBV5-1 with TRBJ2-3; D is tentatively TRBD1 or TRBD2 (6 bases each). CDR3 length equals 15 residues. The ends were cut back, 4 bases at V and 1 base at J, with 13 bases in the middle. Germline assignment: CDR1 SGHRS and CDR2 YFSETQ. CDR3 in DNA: TGCGCCAGCAGCGTCCTGGAGGGGGGCACAGATACGCAGTATTTT. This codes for CASSVLEGGTDTQYF.

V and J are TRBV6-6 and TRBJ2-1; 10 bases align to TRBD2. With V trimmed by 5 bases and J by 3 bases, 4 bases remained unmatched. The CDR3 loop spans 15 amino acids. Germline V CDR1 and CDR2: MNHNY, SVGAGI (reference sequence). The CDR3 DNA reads TGTGCCAGCAGTCCTAGCGGGAGTCGCTACAATGAGCAGTTCTTC. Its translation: CASSPSGSRYNEQFF.

The CDR3 is CASSSTPDYGYTF. In nucleotides, the CDR3 is TGTGCCAGCTCATCGACACCGGACTATGGCTACACCTTC. The chain links TRBV18 to TRBJ1-2; no clear D gene. The CDR3 spans 13 residues. Germline lookup yields CDR1 KGHSH and CDR2 LQKENI. The ends were cut back, 5 bases at V and 3 bases at J, with 10 bases in the middle.

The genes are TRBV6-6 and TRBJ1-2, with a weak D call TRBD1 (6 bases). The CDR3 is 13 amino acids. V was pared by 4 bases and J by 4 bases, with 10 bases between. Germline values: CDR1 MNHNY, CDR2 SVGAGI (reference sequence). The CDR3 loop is CASSSTGLYGYTF. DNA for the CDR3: TGTGCCAGCAGTTCGACAGGCCTCTATGGCTACACCTTC.

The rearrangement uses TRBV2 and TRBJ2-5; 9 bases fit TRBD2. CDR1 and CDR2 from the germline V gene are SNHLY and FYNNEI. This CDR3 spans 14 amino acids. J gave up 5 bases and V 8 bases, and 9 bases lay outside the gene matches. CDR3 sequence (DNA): TGTGCCAGCCAACCCTTAGCGGGGGCGGAGACCCAGTACTTC. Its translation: CASQPLAGAETQYF. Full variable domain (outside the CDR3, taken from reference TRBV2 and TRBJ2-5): EPEVTQTPSHQVTQMGQEVILRCVPISNHLYFYWYRQILGQKVEFLVSFYNNEISEKSEIFDDQFSVERPDGSNFTLKIRSTKLEDSAMYFCASQPLAGAETQYFGPGTRLLVL.

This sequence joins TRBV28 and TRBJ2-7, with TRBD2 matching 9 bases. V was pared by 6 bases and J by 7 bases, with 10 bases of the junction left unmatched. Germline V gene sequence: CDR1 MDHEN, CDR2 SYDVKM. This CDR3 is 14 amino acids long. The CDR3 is CASSPGLARREQYF. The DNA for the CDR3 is TGTGCCAGCAGCCCGGGACTAGCCCGCCGGGAGCAGTACTTC.

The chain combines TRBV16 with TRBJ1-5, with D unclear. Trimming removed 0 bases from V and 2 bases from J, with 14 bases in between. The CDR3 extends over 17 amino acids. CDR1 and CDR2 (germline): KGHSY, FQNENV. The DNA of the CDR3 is TGTGCCAGCAGCCAATCGATATGGGGTGGGGGCAATCAGCCCCAGCATTTT. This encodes CASSQSIWGGGNQPQHF.

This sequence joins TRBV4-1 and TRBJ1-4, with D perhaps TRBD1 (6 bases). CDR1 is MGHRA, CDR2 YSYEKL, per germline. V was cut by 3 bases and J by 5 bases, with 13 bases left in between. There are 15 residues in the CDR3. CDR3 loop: CASSQLGQMNEKLFF. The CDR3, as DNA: TGCGCCAGCAGCCAGTTAGGACAGATGAATGAAAAACTGTTTTTT.

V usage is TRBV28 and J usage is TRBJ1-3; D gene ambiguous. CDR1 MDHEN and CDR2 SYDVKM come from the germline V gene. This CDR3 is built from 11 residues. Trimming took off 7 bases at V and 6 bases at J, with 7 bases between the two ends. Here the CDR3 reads CASILENTIYF. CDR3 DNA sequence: TGTGCCAGCATCCTCGAAAACACCATATATTTT. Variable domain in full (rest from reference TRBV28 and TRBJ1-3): DVKVTQSSRYLVKRTGEKVFLECVQDMDHENMFWYRQDPGLGLRLIYFSYDVKMKEKGDIPEGYSVSREKKERFSLILESASTNQTSMYLCASILENTIYFGEGSWLTVV.

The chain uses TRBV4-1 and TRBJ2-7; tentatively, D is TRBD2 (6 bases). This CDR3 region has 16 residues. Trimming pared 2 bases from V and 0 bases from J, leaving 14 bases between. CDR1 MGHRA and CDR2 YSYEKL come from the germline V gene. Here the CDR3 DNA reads TGCGCCAGCAGCCAATCGTATGGCGGGACCTCCTACGAGCAGTACTTC. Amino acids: CASSQSYGGTSYEQYF.